These 12 T cell receptor beta chains share one sample of origin, sequenced in a study of OX40 agonist ivuxolimab in advanced cancers. Sequenced by immunoSEQ multiplex PCR; TCRdb stores in-frame clones only, minus some. Found here are about 110,000 clones, approximately 90% of them singletons; the top ten hold 0.25% to 0.3%. The sequencing used CD4+ or CD8+ T cells sorted from blood, collected in a trial of the OX40 agonist ivuxolimab. These receptors were taken from an adult with an advanced solid tumor such as melanoma, head and neck, liver or kidney cancer.

V gene TRBV21-1 combines with J gene TRBJ2-1. TRBV21-1 is flagged as a pseudogene. CDR3 length equals 11 residues. Written as DNA, the CDR3 is TGTGCCAGCAGGAATTACAATGAGCAGTTCTTC. Translation gives CASRNYNEQFF.

This chain uses TRBV6-5 with TRBJ1-1; 10 bases are shared with TRBD1. CDR3 length: 14 residues. Germline values: CDR1 MNHEY, CDR2 SVGAGI. V lost 6 bases, J lost 5 bases, and 6 bases stayed unmatched. In DNA, the CDR3 is TGTGCCAGCAGCCCGGACAGGGGGGGAACTGAAGCTTTCTTT. Amino acids: CASSPDRGGTEAFF.

The chain has TRBV5-5 and TRBJ2-1; TRBD1 is a possible D gene (7 bases). The CDR3 consists of 13 residues. The germline V gene has CDR1 SGHKS and CDR2 YYEKEE (reference sequence). Trimming took 0 bases from V and 7 from J, leaving 8 bases between them. The CDR3 loop reads CASSLAGGNEQFF. CDR3 DNA: TGTGCCAGCAGCTTGGCAGGGGGGAATGAGCAGTTCTTC. Full variable domain (outside the CDR3, taken from reference TRBV5-5 and TRBJ2-1): DAGVTQSPTHLIKTRGQQVTLRCSPISGHKSVSWYQQVLGQGPQFIFQYYEKEERGRGNFPDRFSARQFPNYSSELNVNALLLGDSALYLCASSLAGGNEQFFGPGTRLTVL.

The table lists this clone with a count of one. The V gene is TRBV9, the J gene TRBJ2-7, with 7 positions matching TRBD1. V shed 2 bases and J 3 bases; nucleotides not matched to a gene: 8. CDR1 and CDR2 (germline): SGDLS, YYNGEE. This CDR3 is 15 amino acids long. The CDR3 sequence: CASSVGTAKDYEQYF. The CDR3 coding sequence is TGTGCCAGCAGCGTCGGGACAGCCAAAGACTACGAGCAGTACTTC.

This chain uses TRBV19 with TRBJ1-5, with D tentatively TRBD1 (6 bases). Germline V gene data show CDR1 as LNHDA and CDR2 as SQIVND (reference sequence). This CDR3 region has 15 residues. Trimming removed 5 bases at V and 4 bases at J, with 15 bases between. The CDR3 DNA reads as TGTGCCAGTAGTGTTAGGACAGACTATAATCAGCCCCAGCATTTT. Encoded protein: CASSVRTDYNQPQHF.

The genes are TRBV11-1 and TRBJ2-5; the match to TRBD2 covers 10 bases. Per germline, CDR1 SGHAT and CDR2 FQDESV (reference sequence). With V trimmed by 1 base and J by 3 bases, 2 bases remained unmatched. CDR3 size: 15 residues. The CDR3 sequence: CASSLEGTSEETQYF. The CDR3 nucleotides read TGTGCCAGCAGCTTAGAGGGGACTAGCGAAGAGACCCAGTACTTC.

This clone showed up just a few times. The chain joins TRBV6-5 to TRBJ1-2; D remains unclear. CDR3 length: 13 residues. Germline V lookup: CDR1 MNHEY, CDR2 SVGAGI. Trimming removed 3 bases from V and 7 bases from J, with 12 bases in between. Here the CDR3 reads CASSYKGTGGYTF. The CDR3 DNA follows: TGTGCCAGCAGTTATAAGGGAACGGGTGGCTACACCTTC.

V gene TRBV19 combines with J gene TRBJ2-5, with a tentative D call TRBD2 (5 bases). Trimming took 2 bases from V and 4 from J, leaving 8 bases between them. Germline CDR1 is LNHDA and CDR2 is SQIVND (reference sequence). The CDR3 loop spans 13 amino acids. The CDR3 region is CASSILARETQYF. The CDR3 region has the DNA TGTGCCAGTAGTATATTAGCGAGAGAGACCCAGTACTTC. Supplemented by reference TRBV19 and TRBJ2-5, the full variable domain reads DGGITQSPKYLFRKEGQNVTLSCEQNLNHDAMYWYRQDPGQGLRLIYYSQIVNDFQKGDIAEGYSVSREKKESFPLTVTSAQKNPTAFYLCASSILARETQYFGPGTRLLVL.

The V gene is TRBV7-8, the J gene TRBJ1-4, with D hard to call. CDR1 is SGHVS and CDR2 is FQNEAQ in the germline V gene. With 5 bases removed from V and 3 bases from J, the gap between germline ends came to 10 bases. CDR3 length: 14 residues. The CDR3 nucleotides are TGTGCCAGCAGCGTCGGGAGTTCTAATGAAAAACTGTTTTTT. Its protein product is CASSVGSSNEKLFF.

The V call is TRBV28, the J call TRBJ1-5; TRBD1 matches at 8 bases. V gave up 5 bases and J gave up 6 bases; unmatched junction bases: 9. The CDR3 is 15 residues long. The germline gives CDR1 MDHEN, CDR2 SYDVKM. Written as DNA, the CDR3 is TGTGCCAGCAGTGGCCGGACAGGGCAGGCTCAGCCCCAGCATTTT. Its protein product is CASSGRTGQAQPQHF.

The rearrangement links TRBV7-6 to TRBJ2-7, with TRBD1 matching over 9 bases. The germline V gene encodes CDR1 SGHVS and CDR2 FNYEAQ. This CDR3 has 15 amino acids. V shed 3 bases, J shed 5 bases, and the junction held 8 bases outside the gene matches. The CDR3 nucleotides read TGTGCCAGCAGCTTCGGGACAGGGCCTCGGAACGAGCAGTACTTC. Its translation: CASSFGTGPRNEQYF.

J is TRBJ1-2 and V is TRBV7-3, with a weak D call TRBD1 (5 bases). The germline CDR1 and CDR2 sequences are SGHTA and FQGTGA. V dropped 2 bases and J dropped 6 bases, with 10 bases sitting between them. The CDR3 covers 13 residues. CDR3 residues: CASSLDQGHGYTF. The CDR3 coding sequence is TGTGCCAGCAGCTTAGACCAGGGCCATGGCTACACCTTC.